The 19 T cell receptor beta chains below were found in one sample sequenced in a study of OX40 agonist ivuxolimab in advanced cancers. Sequencing was performed with immunoSEQ multiplex PCR; in TCRdb, only in-frame clones are kept and a portion is missing. There are about 81,000 clones in the sample; more than 70% occur only once, and approximately 0.45% lies in the top ten. The sequenced sample was CD4+ or CD8+ T cells sorted from blood, obtained in a trial of the OX40 agonist ivuxolimab. The origin of the receptors is an adult with an advanced solid tumor such as melanoma, head and neck, liver or kidney cancer.

J is TRBJ2-1 and V is TRBV7-8; D could derive from TRBD1 or TRBD2 (6 bases each). V gave up 3 bases and J gave up 4 bases, with 13 bases separating them. CDR1 is SGHVS, CDR2 FQNEAQ, per germline. The CDR3 length is 15 residues. Here the CDR3 reads CASSFRGAGYNEQFF. The CDR3 DNA is TGTGCCAGCAGCTTTAGGGGGGCCGGATACAATGAGCAGTTCTTC.

The V and J genes are TRBV29-1 and TRBJ1-2, with 8 bases matching TRBD1. CDR1 SQVTM and CDR2 ANQGSEA come from the germline V gene. The CDR3 extends over 12 amino acids. V gave up 4 bases and J gave up 8 bases; unmatched junction bases: 6. CDR3 loop: CSVVQGEGGYTF. Here the CDR3 DNA reads TGCAGCGTTGTACAGGGGGAAGGCGGCTACACCTTC.

The chain has TRBV10-3 and TRBJ1-5; no reliable D call. CDR3 length: 13 residues. CDR1 and CDR2 from the germline V gene are ENHRY and SYGVKD. V lost 0 bases and J lost 7, with 7 bases in between. The CDR3 DNA follows: TGTGCCATCAGTGAGTCTAGGGAACAGCCCCAGCATTTT. Translated: CAISESREQPQHF.

The chain employs TRBV2 and TRBJ1-6; D gene unclear. V shed 5 bases and J shed 4 bases, with 9 bases lying between them. The germline V gene has CDR1 SNHLY and CDR2 FYNNEI. CDR3 size: 14 residues. This CDR3 is CASSYTSYNSPLHF. The CDR3 DNA reads as TGTGCCAGCAGTTACACCTCATATAATTCACCCCTCCACTTT.

The gene calls are TRBV10-3 and TRBJ1-2, with no clear D. V was clipped by 5 bases and J by 5 bases, with 9 bases between them. The V gene's germline CDR1 is ENHRY and CDR2 SYGVKD. The CDR3 has 12 amino acids. CDR3 amino acids: CAISPTEYGYTF. The CDR3 DNA reads as TGTGCCATCAGTCCGACGGAATATGGCTACACCTTC.

This sequence joins TRBV4-3 and TRBJ2-3; D is uncertain. Germline V CDR1 and CDR2: LGHNA, YSLEER. The CDR3 is 13 amino acids. V was shortened by 0 bases and J by 4 bases, with 5 bases between the two germline ends. In DNA form, the CDR3 reads TGCGCCAGCAGCCAAGAAAGGGCAGATACGCAGTATTTT. Amino acids: CASSQERADTQYF.

With respect to this clone: As the CDR3 is not closed by the conserved phenylalanine or tryptophan, this likely results from a read error. The CDR3 sequence is CASSSRTWNSPLHL. The CDR3 DNA follows: TGTGCCAGCAGCTCGAGGACATGGAATTCACCCCTCCACCTT. The chain is built from TRBV5-6 and TRBJ1-6; a possible D gene is TRBD1 (5 bases). V gave up 3 bases and J gave up 7 bases, with 11 bases separating them. Germline CDR1 is SGHDT and CDR2 is YYEEEE. The CDR3 contains 14 residues.

V gene TRBV18 combines with J gene TRBJ1-2, with 11 positions matching TRBD1. CDR1 KGHSH and CDR2 LQKENI come from the germline V gene. V was pared by 6 bases and J by 7 bases, with 7 bases of the junction left unmatched. There are 14 residues in the CDR3. The CDR3 DNA reads as TGTGCCAGCTCCCCGGACAGGGGGCCGGGTGGCTACACCTTC. Translated: CASSPDRGPGGYTF.

This rearrangement joins TRBV18 to TRBJ2-2; D unresolved. Per the germline V gene, CDR1 is KGHSH and CDR2 is LQKENI. Trimming shortened V by 1 base and J by 5 bases, and 14 bases separated the two germline ends. The CDR3 is 16 amino acids. The chain's CDR3 is CASSPLSLYQTGELFF. The CDR3 DNA sequence: TGTGCCAGCTCACCACTTTCCCTTTACCAGACCGGGGAGCTGTTTTTT.

The chain couples TRBV7-2 to TRBJ2-7; 10 bases agree with TRBD2. This CDR3 is 14 amino acids long. Trimming at V came to 5 bases and at J to 3 bases, leaving 4 bases not matched to a gene. CDR1 SGHTA and CDR2 FQGNSA come from the germline V gene. The CDR3, as DNA: TGTGCCAGCAGCCCTAGCGGGGGCTACTACGAGCAGTACTTC. This sequence encodes CASSPSGGYYEQYF.

The chain is built from TRBV27 and TRBJ1-3; D remains unclear. The CDR3 runs to 16 residues. V was pared by 0 bases and J by 0 bases, with 9 bases between. Germline V gene lookup returns CDR1 MNHEY and CDR2 SMNVEV (reference sequence). The CDR3, as DNA: TGTGCCAGCAGTTTATCCTTGCCGGTCTCTGGAAACACCATATATTTT. Its protein product is CASSLSLPVSGNTIYF.

The rearrangement joins TRBV7-2 to TRBJ2-5; D is unclear. CDR1 and CDR2 from the germline V gene are SGHTA and FQGNSA. The V gene lost 3 bases and the J gene lost 2 bases, with 13 bases spanning the gap. The CDR3 is 15 residues long. The CDR3 DNA is TGTGCCAGCAGCTTGAGAGTGGGTGAACAAGAGACCCAGTACTTC. Its translation is CASSLRVGEQETQYF.

This rearrangement joins TRBV18 to TRBJ1-1, with D possibly being TRBD1 (5 bases). Germline V gives CDR1 KGHSH, CDR2 LQKENI. This CDR3 comprises 16 residues. V gave up 6 bases and J gave up 4 bases, with 21 bases separating them. CDR3 sequence (DNA): TGTGCCAGCTCCCTCCAGGTAGGGGCCTCGGGCACTGAAGCTTTCTTT. This gives the protein CASSLQVGASGTEAFF.

The chain has TRBV7-2 and TRBJ2-2; perhaps TRBD1 as D (6 bases). V was shortened by 2 bases and J by 5 bases, with 15 bases between the two germline ends. The germline gives CDR1 SGHTA, CDR2 FQGNSA. The CDR3 has 16 residues. CDR3 sequence: CASSLRRAQGTGELFF. For the CDR3, the DNA is TGTGCCAGCAGCTTACGAAGGGCCCAGGGGACCGGGGAGCTGTTTTTT.

The V and J genes are TRBV2 and TRBJ2-3; no definite D call. V was clipped by 2 bases and J by 4 bases, with 10 bases between them. Germline-derived CDR1 and CDR2 are SNHLY and FYNNEI. This CDR3 contains 14 residues. CDR3 nucleotide sequence: TGTGCCAGCAGTGAACTAGTTCGATCAGATACGCAGTATTTT. The encoded protein is CASSELVRSDTQYF.

Details on this clone: One end of the junction is discordant with germline, which a read error may explain. The chain links TRBV18 to TRBJ2-3; D is unclear. The CDR3 has 12 amino acids. CDR1 is KGHSH and CDR2 is LQKENI in the germline V gene. In nucleotides, the CDR3 is TGTGCCAGCTCACCTAGCACAAATACGCAGTATTTT. Protein product: CASSPSTNTQYF.

The rearrangement joins TRBV5-1 to TRBJ2-2; weak D call: TRBD1 (5 bases). In germline, CDR1 is SGHRS, CDR2 YFSETQ. The CDR3 has 15 amino acids. Trimming shortened V by 8 bases and J by 4 bases, and 18 bases separated the two germline ends. The CDR3 coding sequence is TGCGCCAGTCCCCACCCGGGCAGGGTCACCGGGGAGCTGTTTTTT. This encodes CASPHPGRVTGELFF.

This sequence joins TRBV19 and TRBJ2-5; D gene uncertain. Trimming pared 4 bases from V and 4 bases from J, leaving 16 bases between. CDR1 and CDR2 from the germline V gene are LNHDA and SQIVND (reference sequence). The CDR3 covers 15 residues. The CDR3 sequence is CASSNGPPGPETQYF. The CDR3 nucleotides are TGTGCCAGTAGTAACGGACCTCCCGGTCCAGAGACCCAGTACTTC. The full variable domain, in which reference TRBV19 and TRBJ2-5 provide the parts outside the CDR3, is DGGITQSPKYLFRKEGQNVTLSCEQNLNHDAMYWYRQDPGQGLRLIYYSQIVNDFQKGDIAEGYSVSREKKESFPLTVTSAQKNPTAFYLCASSNGPPGPETQYFGPGTRLLVL.

The genes are TRBV12-5 and TRBJ2-3; 8 nucleotides match TRBD2. This CDR3 is 16 amino acids long. Trimming at V came to 5 bases and at J to 9 bases, leaving 16 bases not matched to a gene. Germline V CDR1 and CDR2: LGHNT, FRNRAP. CDR3 DNA sequence: TGTGCTAGTGGTCCGTCAACCGGGACTAGTGTTTTGACGCAGTATTTT. Amino acids: CASGPSTGTSVLTQYF.